The 25 T cell receptor beta chains below all came from one sample that was sequenced in a study of T cell responses to AZD1222 COVID-19 vaccine. Profiling relied on immunoSEQ multiplex PCR, and the TCRdb table lists in-frame clones only, not all of them. Found here are around 120,000 clones, roughly 91% of them singletons; the top ten hold approximately 2.5%. Sequenced here: peripheral blood, sampled on day 0 of AZD1222 vaccination. The receptors originated from an adult in good health.

The CDR3 loop is CASSISYTGELFF. The DNA of the CDR3 is TGTGCCAGCAGTATTAGCTACACCGGGGAGCTGTTTTTT. This chain connects TRBV12-3 or TRBV12-4 to TRBJ2-2; the D is unclear. CDR3 length: 13 residues. V dropped 5 bases and J dropped 3 bases, with 7 bases sitting between them.

The rearrangement joins TRBV5-1 to TRBJ1-2; weak D call: TRBD1 (6 bases). Germline-derived CDR1 and CDR2 are SGHRS and YFSETQ. There are 15 residues in the CDR3. V lost 4 bases, J lost 4 bases, and 17 bases lay in between. CDR3 DNA: TGCGCCAGCAGCCTGGGGAACAGGGTCTCCTATGGCTACACCTTC. Translating gives CASSLGNRVSYGYTF.

The rearrangement uses TRBV5-6 and TRBJ1-6; the D gene is possibly TRBD1 (5 bases). CDR1 and CDR2 from the germline V gene are SGHDT and YYEEEE. The CDR3 is made up of 16 amino acids. The germline V and J ends were trimmed by 3 bases and 7 bases, with 17 bases remaining between them. The CDR3 spells CASSWGEIFGNSPLHF. CDR3 coding DNA: TGTGCCAGCAGCTGGGGGGAGATCTTCGGGAATTCACCCCTCCACTTT.

Comment on this clone: One end of the junction is discordant with germline, which a read error may explain. The CDR3 nucleotides are TGTGCTAGTGGCTTGGACGGCTTGAACACTGAAGCTTTCTTT. It is translated as CASGLDGLNTEAFF. The V and J genes are TRBV12-5 and TRBJ1-1; D ambiguous. CDR1 is LGHNT and CDR2 is FRNRAP in the germline V gene. The CDR3 sequence is 14 residues long.

This clone was seen a single time. The chain employs TRBV9 and TRBJ1-1; 10 nucleotides line up with TRBD1. Germline V gene data show CDR1 as SGDLS and CDR2 as YYNGEE. The CDR3 extends over 15 amino acids. Trimming cost V 2 bases and J 0 bases; bases outside gene matches: 1. The CDR3 DNA follows: TGTGCCAGCAGCGTGACAGGGGGCATGAACACTGAAGCTTTCTTT. Translating gives CASSVTGGMNTEAFF.

V gene TRBV19 combines with J gene TRBJ2-2; possible D gene TRBD1, 6 bases. The CDR3 spans 14 residues. The V gene's germline CDR1 is LNHDA and CDR2 SQIVND (reference sequence). V was cut by 10 bases and J by 5 bases, with 17 bases left in between. The CDR3 nucleotides read TGTGCCACCGCACAGGGTCTGGATACCGGGGAGCTGTTTTTT. As protein: CATAQGLDTGELFF.

This chain links TRBV19 with TRBJ2-1; TRBD2 matches at 16 bases. Per the germline V gene, CDR1 is LNHDA and CDR2 is SQIVND (reference sequence). The V segment lost 6 bases and the J segment 6 bases; nucleotides outside the gene matches: 11. The CDR3 contains 18 residues. CDR3 nucleotides: TGTGCCAGTAGACCGGGACTAGCGGGAGGGCCAGGTAGCAATGAGCAGTTCTTC. It codes for CASRPGLAGGPGSNEQFF. The full variable domain, its missing parts supplied by reference TRBV19 and TRBJ2-1, is DGGITQSPKYLFRKEGQNVTLSCEQNLNHDAMYWYRQDPGQGLRLIYYSQIVNDFQKGDIAEGYSVSREKKESFPLTVTSAQKNPTAFYLCASRPGLAGGPGSNEQFFGPGTRLTVL.

CDR3 DNA: TGTGCCACCAGTGACCCGCTGGGTAGCGGGAGTGGGTACACCGGGGAGCTGTTTTTT. Its translation is CATSDPLGSGSGYTGELFF. V is TRBV24-1 and J is TRBJ2-2; TRBD2 matches 9 bases. V trimming: 4 bases; J trimming: 3 bases; junction bases outside the gene matches: 14. The CDR3 runs to 19 residues. Germline V CDR1 and CDR2: KGHDR, SFDVKD.

The chain links TRBV4-2 to TRBJ2-7; D is ambiguous. This CDR3 has 13 residues. V was cut by 0 bases and J by 5 bases, with 8 bases left in between. CDR1 and CDR2 (germline): LGHNA, YNFKEQ. Written as DNA, the CDR3 is TGTGCCAGCAGCCAAGAATGGAGCCACGAGCAGTACTTC. Translating gives CASSQEWSHEQYF.

This chain joins TRBV29-1 and TRBJ1-6; no reliable D call. The length of the CDR3 is 14 residues. Germline lookup yields CDR1 SQVTM and CDR2 ANQGSEA. Trimming stripped 6 bases from V and 9 bases from J, with 18 bases between. The CDR3 region is CSVGLGSVGSPLHF. The DNA for the CDR3 is TGCAGCGTCGGACTTGGGTCGGTCGGTTCACCCCTCCACTTT. Using reference TRBV29-1 and TRBJ1-6 for the parts outside the CDR3, the full variable domain is SAVISQKPSRDICQRGTSLTIQCQVDSQVTMMFWYRQQPGQSLTLIATANQGSEATYESGFVIDKFPISRPNLTFSTLTVSNMSPEDSSIYLCSVGLGSVGSPLHFGNGTRLTVT.

This chain joins TRBV5-6 and TRBJ1-4; 9 bases match TRBD1. The germline V gene encodes CDR1 SGHDT and CDR2 YYEEEE. The trim removed 4 bases at V and 7 bases at J, leaving 8 bases unmatched. The CDR3 is made up of 15 amino acids. The CDR3, as DNA: TGTGCCAGCAGCGGGACAGGGCCCCGAGGTGAAAAACTGTTTTTT. Translated, it gives CASSGTGPRGEKLFF.

The CDR3 sequence is CASSYSGHDFYTF. Written as DNA, the CDR3 is TGTGCCAGCAGTTACTCGGGTCACGATTTCTACACCTTC. V and J are TRBV6-6 and TRBJ1-2; D not resolved. The V end lost 0 bases, the J end lost 10 bases, and 12 bases lay between the germline ends. The CDR3 spans 13 residues. Germline lookup yields CDR1 MNHNY and CDR2 SVGAGI (reference sequence).

The genes are TRBV5-1 and TRBJ2-7; D not certain. This CDR3 is built from 14 residues. The ends were cut back, 2 bases at V and 1 base at J, with 10 bases in the middle. Germline V gene sequence: CDR1 SGHRS, CDR2 YFSETQ. The CDR3 region is CASSLGLGSYEQYF. The CDR3 DNA reads TGCGCCAGCAGCTTAGGTCTTGGTTCCTACGAGCAGTACTTC.

This sequence joins TRBV6-6 and TRBJ1-1; D is uncertain. The ends were cut back, 2 bases at V and 7 bases at J, with 8 bases in the middle. The germline V gene has CDR1 MNHNY and CDR2 SVGAGI (reference sequence). The CDR3 has 12 residues. CDR3 nucleotide sequence: TGTGCCAGCAGTTACCCTGAGGATGAAGCTTTCTTT. Translated: CASSYPEDEAFF.

The chain employs TRBV27 and TRBJ1-1; the match to TRBD1 covers 8 bases. Losses at the gene ends were 5 bases for V and 5 bases for J; bases not matched to a gene: 7. Germline V lookup: CDR1 MNHEY, CDR2 SMNVEV (reference sequence). This CDR3 is 14 amino acids long. The CDR3 DNA follows: TGTGCCAGCAGTCCGAGACAGGGGCGGACTGAAGCTTTCTTT. This gives the protein CASSPRQGRTEAFF.

As DNA, the CDR3 is TGTGCCAGCAGCTTAGTCCTGGAACAGCCCCAGCATTTT. The encoded protein is CASSLVLEQPQHF. The chain combines TRBV5-5 with TRBJ1-5; D is undetermined. Deletions cut 2 bases from V and 7 bases from J, with 10 bases between. The germline V gene encodes CDR1 SGHKS and CDR2 YYEKEE (reference sequence). The CDR3 has 13 residues.

V is TRBV7-2 and J is TRBJ1-2; D not certain. Deletions cut 5 bases from V and 6 bases from J, with 16 bases between. This CDR3 contains 14 residues. Per the germline V gene, CDR1 is SGHTA and CDR2 is FQGNSA. In DNA, the CDR3 is TGTGCCAGCAGCCCGCTACGGGCAGTCAATGGCTACACCTTC. Protein: CASSPLRAVNGYTF.

The gene calls are TRBV10-3 and TRBJ1-1; no definite D call. V was pared by 0 bases and J by 0 bases, with 11 bases between. This CDR3 is 16 amino acids long. Germline CDR1 reads ENHRY; CDR2 reads SYGVKD. The CDR3 here is CAISESGRSMNTEAFF. The CDR3 nucleotides read TGTGCCATCAGTGAGTCGGGCAGAAGTATGAACACTGAAGCTTTCTTT.

Comments on this clone: The sample holds other DNA sequences that translate to the same CDR3. This rearrangement joins TRBV5-1 to TRBJ1-6, with a possible D match to TRBD1 (6 bases). V shed 3 bases and J shed 6 bases, with 7 bases lying between them. The germline gives CDR1 SGHRS, CDR2 YFSETQ. This CDR3 has 13 amino acids. The DNA of the CDR3 is TGCGCCAGCAGCTCGGACAGTAATTCACCCCTCCACTTT. Its translation: CASSSDSNSPLHF.

This chain connects TRBV9 to TRBJ1-4; 8 bases align to TRBD1. The trim removed 4 bases at V and 0 bases at J, leaving 8 bases unmatched. Germline CDR1 reads SGDLS; CDR2 reads YYNGEE. The CDR3 loop spans 17 amino acids. Written as DNA, the CDR3 is TGTGCCAGCAGCCCTCGACAGGGGTCTGCAACTAATGAAAAACTGTTTTTT. The encoded protein is CASSPRQGSATNEKLFF. The full variable domain, completed using reference TRBV9 and TRBJ1-4, is DSGVTQTPKHLITATGQRVTLRCSPRSGDLSVYWYQQSLDQGLQFLIQYYNGEERAKGNILERFSAQQFPDLHSELNLSSLELGDSALYFCASSPRQGSATNEKLFFGSGTQLSVL.

This clone appeared once. The chain joins TRBV5-4 to TRBJ1-1; D remains unclear. CDR1 is SGHNT, CDR2 YYREEE, per germline (reference sequence). V lost 3 bases and J 0 bases, leaving 12 bases between the germline ends. The CDR3 contains 15 residues. The CDR3: CASSYEQNMNTEAFF. The DNA of the CDR3 is TGTGCCAGCAGCTACGAACAGAACATGAACACTGAAGCTTTCTTT.

This rearrangement joins TRBV24-1 to TRBJ1-5, with TRBD1 as a possible D gene (6 bases). CDR1 is KGHDR, CDR2 SFDVKD, per germline. The CDR3 spans 24 residues. The V and J ends lost 1 base and 3 bases respectively, with 36 bases between them. The CDR3, as DNA: TGTGCCACCAGTGATTTTCCTCCGAACACGGGGACGAACAGGGTCCGATTTCCCAATCAGCCCCAGCATTTT. It is translated as CATSDFPPNTGTNRVRFPNQPQHF.

CDR3 nucleotides: TGTGCCAGCAGACAGGGGTGGAACATTCAGTACTTC. Translation: CASRQGWNIQYF. The genes are TRBV25-1 and TRBJ2-4; 7 bases agree with TRBD1. The CDR3 has 12 residues. Germline CDR1 MGHDK, CDR2 SYGVNS. Trimming cost V 6 bases and J 7 bases; bases outside gene matches: 3.

The V gene is TRBV7-9, the J gene TRBJ2-1, with 7 bases fitting TRBD1. The CDR3 consists of 12 residues. With V trimmed by 5 bases and J by 8 bases, 3 bases remained unmatched. Germline CDR1 and CDR2: SEHNR and FQNEAQ (reference sequence). The CDR3 sequence: CASSQGVDEQFF. The CDR3 DNA follows: TGTGCCAGCAGCCAGGGGGTCGATGAGCAGTTCTTC.

This clone appeared a single time. The rearrangement uses TRBV24-1 and TRBJ1-5; D ambiguous. The CDR3 is 13 residues long. Trimming took 5 bases from V and 6 from J, leaving 10 bases between them. From germline, CDR1 is KGHDR and CDR2 SFDVKD. The CDR3 nucleotides read TGTGCCACCAGTGTGGGGTCGGGTCAGCCCCAGCATTTT. It codes for CATSVGSGQPQHF.